The present entry profiles one TCR beta chain with its context. The sample comes from a study of blood T cell repertoires in COVID-19. For the study at large: Italy, Spain and the United States were the sources of the convalescent and acute COVID-19 samples. T cells, B-cell-depleted T cells, or PBMCs supplied cDNA or gDNA.

Authors' data handling: Nucleated cell counts were estimated from reference gene primer amplification. Libraries were prepared by immunoSEQ multiplex PCR; TCRdb keeps only in-frame clonotypes and omits some of them. V, J and clone size are taken as reported in that table, and D and trimming were inferred from the DNA itself. In the table there are 200,000 to 300,000 clones, around 87% of which are singletons. This TCR was sampled from a woman aged 55-69 years with COVID-19, enrolled during active disease. Specimen: peripheral blood.

The CDR3, as DNA: TGTGCCAGCAGACCCGGGACATACTCTGGCTACACCTTC. Its translation is CASRPGTYSGYTF. V is TRBV27 and J is TRBJ1-2; D perhaps matches TRBD1 (6 bases). The CDR3 has 13 residues. Germline loops: CDR1 MNHEY, CDR2 SMNVEV (reference sequence). V lost 6 bases, J lost 7 bases, and 15 bases lay in between.